The 5 T cell receptor beta chains listed next were all sequenced from one sample in a study of shared clonotypes between healthy human individuals. Libraries were prepared by immunoSEQ multiplex PCR; TCRdb keeps only in-frame clonotypes and omits some of them. The table records hundreds of thousands of clones, approximately 79% of them present only once. The sample comprised memory CD4+ T cells sorted from blood. Regarding subset: CD45RA-negative fraction. These receptors were taken from a woman aged 25 to 39 in good health.

The chain links TRBV27 to TRBJ2-5; 9 nucleotides match TRBD2. In germline, CDR1 is MNHEY, CDR2 SMNVEV (reference sequence). The CDR3 loop spans 16 amino acids. The V gene end was trimmed by 5 bases and the J gene end by 5 bases; junction bases not matched to a gene: 12. The CDR3 loop is CASSLRGAGGLETQYF. The DNA of the CDR3 is TGTGCCAGCAGTCTCCGGGGAGCGGGAGGTCTGGAGACCCAGTACTTC.

This clone was counted ten times or more. The chain employs TRBV5-1 and TRBJ2-3; D remains unclear. This CDR3 is 16 amino acids long. Per germline, CDR1 SGHRS and CDR2 YFSETQ. V lost 2 bases and J lost 2, with 15 bases in between. The CDR3 region has the DNA TGCGCCAGCAGCTTCGAGCATGCCCCGTTCACAGATACGCAGTATTTT. Translation: CASSFEHAPFTDTQYF.

This clone came up once. The CDR3 here is CASSPGLADLKETQYF. CDR3 DNA sequence: TGCGCCAGCAGTCCCGGACTAGCGGATTTAAAAGAGACCCAGTACTTC. The genes are TRBV10-1 and TRBJ2-5, with 10 bases matching TRBD2. Trimming cost V 5 bases and J 3 bases; bases outside gene matches: 9. CDR1 is WNHNN, CDR2 SYGVQD, per germline (reference sequence). The CDR3 runs to 16 residues.

The chain carries TRBV18 and TRBJ2-5, with 9 bases fitting TRBD1. The junction had 9 bases not matched to a gene; V was cut back by 0 bases and J by 7 bases. The CDR3 totals 16 residues. CDR1 is KGHSH, CDR2 LQKENI, per germline. Written as DNA, the CDR3 is TGTGCCAGCTCACCACCGGGGGGACAGGGCGTAACGACCCAGTACTTC. Translating it yields CASSPPGGQGVTTQYF.

The rearrangement uses TRBV18 and TRBJ1-1; no definite D call. Germline CDR1 KGHSH, CDR2 LQKENI. Trimming removed 6 bases at V and 3 bases at J, with 11 bases between. CDR3 length: 13 amino acids. The CDR3 nucleotides are TGTGCCAGCTCGTTAGGTGGGGACACTGAAGCTTTCTTT. Translating it yields CASSLGGDTEAFF. The full variable domain, in which reference TRBV18 and TRBJ1-1 provide the parts outside the CDR3, is NAGVMQNPRHLVRRRGQEARLRCSPMKGHSHVYWYRQLPEEGLKFMVYLQKENIIDESGMPKERFSAEFPKEGPSILRIQQVVRGDSAAYFCASSLGGDTEAFFGQGTRLTVV.